One sample yielded the 9 T cell receptor beta chains listed below, sequenced in a study of T cells after posttransplantation cyclophosphamide (dated by TCRdb to 2016 to 2017). The method was the immunoSEQ multiplex PCR assay. The source is immuneACCESS, and TCRdb retained only in-frame sequences with V and J called. Part of the clones is not carried over; for the studies checked, unresolved V genes explain less than half of this, and the remainder is unexplained. Listed for this sample are roughly 45,000 clones, none observed only a single time. Of the sample, 2% to 2.5% falls within the top ten clones. The sequenced material came from PBMCs. These receptors were collected from a man between 35 and 55 years old in good health, CMV-negative, and a related stem cell transplant donor.

This clone was detected many times. V is TRBV7-7 and J is TRBJ2-5; the D gene is possibly TRBD1 (5 bases). The CDR3 covers 14 residues. Looked up from germline, CDR1 is SSHAT and CDR2 is FNYEAQ (reference sequence). Trimming cost V 5 bases and J 5 bases, with 15 bases left between them. The DNA for the CDR3 is TGTGCCAGCAGCCCGTCGCCAGGGCGCGAGACCCAGTACTTC. It yields the protein CASSPSPGRETQYF.

Ten or more counts support this clone. The J gene is TRBJ1-2, the V gene TRBV27; 8 bases fit TRBD1. CDR3 length equals 13 residues. Per germline, CDR1 MNHEY and CDR2 SMNVEV (reference sequence). J was trimmed by 7 bases and V by 6 bases; bases with no gene match: 7. The CDR3 DNA is TGTGCCAGCAGCTTACAGGGGGGCGGTGGCTACACCTTC. Amino acids: CASSLQGGGGYTF.

A few counts support this clone. CDR3 bases: TGTGCTTACCACTGGGGACAGGGAACCTACGAGCAGTACTTC. As protein: CAYHWGQGTYEQYF. The chain combines TRBV5-4 with TRBJ2-5, with 9 bases lining up with TRBD1. The J call may not be correct, given that the DNA end is closer to TRBJ2-7. The length of the CDR3 is 14 residues. Germline CDR1 reads SGHNT; CDR2 reads YYREEE (reference sequence).

This clone was recorded many times. The chain employs TRBV11-2 and TRBJ2-7, with 12 bases fitting TRBD1. Trimming at V came to 5 bases and at J to 2 bases, leaving 7 bases not matched to a gene. This CDR3 has 16 amino acids. Germline values: CDR1 SGHAT, CDR2 FQNNGV. In nucleotides, the CDR3 is TGTGCCAGCAGCGGAAAGGGACAGGGGGCCCCCTACGAGCAGTACTTC. Protein: CASSGKGQGAPYEQYF.

This clone was counted many times. This chain joins TRBV7-2 and TRBJ2-3; TRBD2 agrees at 8 bases. This CDR3 spans 16 amino acids. Germline loops: CDR1 SGHTA, CDR2 FQGNSA. V lost 0 bases and J lost 3; bases outside the gene matches: 5. The CDR3 DNA reads TGTGCCAGCAGCTTAGCGACGGGAGGGAGTACAGATACGCAGTATTTT. Translating gives CASSLATGGSTDTQYF.

Ten or more counts support this clone. The rearrangement links TRBV7-8 to TRBJ2-7; 13 bases match TRBD2. CDR1 SGHVS and CDR2 FQNEAQ come from the germline V gene. V lost 5 bases, J lost 5 bases, and 6 bases stayed unmatched. This CDR3 spans 15 amino acids. CDR3 sequence (DNA): TGTGCCAGCAGCCCAACTAGCGGGAGGGCCCACGAGCAGTACTTC. Its translation is CASSPTSGRAHEQYF.

This clone was recorded at least ten times. The chain uses TRBV7-9 and TRBJ2-3, with D possibly being TRBD1 (5 bases). Trimming removed 5 bases from V and 0 bases from J, with 9 bases in between. The CDR3 extends over 14 amino acids. CDR1 SEHNR and CDR2 FQNEAQ come from the germline V gene (reference sequence). This CDR3 is CASSPKGSTDTQYF. As DNA, the CDR3 is TGTGCCAGCAGCCCTAAGGGGAGCACAGATACGCAGTATTTT.

In this sample, this clone turned up many times. The chain employs TRBV18 and TRBJ2-7, with 8 bases that match TRBD2. This CDR3 has 17 residues. Germline V gene data show CDR1 as KGHSH and CDR2 as LQKENI. V lost 3 bases, J lost 0 bases, and 10 bases stayed unmatched. For the CDR3, the DNA is TGTGCCAGCTCACCCCTCGGGTCTAGCGGGTCCTCCTACGAGCAGTACTTC. This gives the protein CASSPLGSSGSSYEQYF.

This clone was recorded at least ten times. The chain links TRBV5-4 to TRBJ2-1; D is possibly TRBD1 (6 bases). Trimming pared 4 bases from V and 9 bases from J, leaving 11 bases between. This CDR3 has 12 amino acids. Germline V gives CDR1 SGHNT, CDR2 YYREEE (reference sequence). CDR3 residues: CASSRGRGEQFF. CDR3 nucleotides: TGTGCCAGCAGCAGGGGGAGAGGTGAGCAGTTCTTC. Full variable domain (rest looked up from reference TRBV5-4 and TRBJ2-1): ETGVTQSPTHLIKTRGQQVTLRCSSQSGHNTVSWYQQALGQGPQFIFQYYREEENGRGNFPPRFSGLQFPNYSSELNVNALELDDSALYLCASSRGRGEQFFGPGTRLTVL.